This note documents a single T cell receptor (beta chain) sequence. What it binds is unknown. This entry comes from a study of shared clonotypes between healthy human individuals. Overall study findings and caveats: Few donors restricted represented genetic and exposure-history diversity. Some clonotypes were shared by all four sorted-subset donors, while others were not shared. The non-shared ones had lower generation probabilities than the shared ones. Exclusively blood specimens were collected; tissue repertoires likely differ.

What CD8 memory combined were CD45RO+ cells and CCR7-negative CD45RA+ TemRA cells. Sequencing used immunoSEQ multiplex PCR; TCRdb keeps in-frame clones, though not all of them. Of about 120,000 clones listed, 68% were seen once; the top ten hold under 25%. This CDR3 contains 16 residues. Germline CDR1 and CDR2: LGHNA and YNFKEQ. V lost 0 bases and J lost 3, with 14 bases in between. This TCR was sampled from a woman in her twenties or thirties in good health. Sequences were obtained from memory CD8+ T cells sorted from blood. Specified subset: CD45RO+ cells pooled with CCR7-negative TemRA cells. This chain uses TRBV4-2 with TRBJ2-5, with D possibly being TRBD2 (6 bases). This CDR3 is CASSQDWSVAEETQYF. The CDR3 DNA is TGTGCCAGCAGCCAAGATTGGTCAGTAGCGGAAGAGACCCAGTACTTC.